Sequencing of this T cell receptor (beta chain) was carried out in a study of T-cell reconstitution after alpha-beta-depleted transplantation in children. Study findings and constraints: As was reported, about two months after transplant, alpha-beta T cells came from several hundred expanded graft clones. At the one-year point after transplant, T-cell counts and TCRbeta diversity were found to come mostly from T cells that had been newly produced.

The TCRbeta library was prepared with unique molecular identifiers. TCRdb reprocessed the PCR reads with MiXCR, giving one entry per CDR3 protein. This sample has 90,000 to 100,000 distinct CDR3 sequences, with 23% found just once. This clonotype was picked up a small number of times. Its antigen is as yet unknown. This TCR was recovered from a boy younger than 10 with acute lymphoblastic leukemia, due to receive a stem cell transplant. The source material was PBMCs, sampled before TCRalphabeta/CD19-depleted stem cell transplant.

CDR3 sequence: CASRIKDRWATYEQYF. CDR3 nucleotides: TGTGCCAGCAGGATAAAGGACAGGTGGGCAACCTACGAGCAGTACTTC. V is TRBV28 and J is TRBJ2-7; 7 bases align to TRBD1. V was pared by 6 bases and J by 2 bases, with 13 bases of the junction left unmatched. The V gene's germline CDR1 is MDHEN and CDR2 SYDVKM. The CDR3 contains 16 residues.